This T cell receptor (beta chain) came from a study of cytomegalovirus exposure and HLA in healthy donors. For the study at large: The study's early data release held tens of millions of unique TCRs from HLA-typed donors.

The PCR made use of 60 Vbeta and 13 Jbeta primers. Generated by immunoSEQ multiplex PCR, the TCRdb table keeps only in-frame clones and is missing some. The sample contains some 200,000 clones, approximately 88% of which appear only once. Study results and limitations: The study found most TCR sequences rare, yet found some public TCRs in many donors. TRBV6-2, TRBV6-3 and some other V segments were unresolvable in 87-base-pair reads.

V lost 7 bases and J lost 2; bases outside the gene matches: 13. This CDR3 has 16 residues. Germline loops: CDR1 SGHTA, CDR2 FQGNSA. At the time of sampling, donors were nominally healthy, though unrecorded immune exposures were likely. As to this clone: Its antigen is not identified.

Sequenced input: PBMCs. This sequence was found in a woman in her 50s in good health and CMV-seropositive. V usage is TRBV7-2 and J usage is TRBJ2-5, with TRBD2 identical over 7 bases. This CDR3 is CASIPESGLPQETQYF. The CDR3 nucleotides read TGTGCCAGCATCCCAGAATCGGGACTACCTCAAGAGACCCAGTACTTC.